This T cell receptor beta chain originates from a study of blood T cell repertoires in COVID-19. As for the study in general: Samples taken during acute and convalescent COVID-19 were collected in the United States, Italy and Spain. The analysed material was cDNA or gDNA that came from T cells, B-cell-depleted T cells, or PBMCs.

Original methodology: For nucleated cells, counts were estimated from reference gene primer amplification. Only in-frame clones appear in the TCRdb table, and some are missing; sequencing was by immunoSEQ multiplex PCR. V and J calls and clone size are as listed in that table; D and trimming were resolved from the DNA. Of more than 90,000 clones listed, over 70% are singletons. Per the germline V gene, CDR1 is SQVTM and CDR2 is ANQGSEA. CDR3 length: 13 amino acids. Trimming stripped 0 bases from V and 4 bases from J, with 9 bases between. Sequenced input: peripheral blood. The chain joins TRBV29-1 to TRBJ1-1; no reliable D call. This receptor was identified in a woman between 65 and 79 years old with acute or convalescent COVID-19. CDR3 nucleotide sequence: TGCAGCGTTGAAGAGGCGGGCGCCACTGAAGCTTTCTTT. Encoded protein: CSVEEAGATEAFF.